Below, 11 T cell receptor beta chains from the same sample are listed, as sequenced in a study of T cell repertoires in cytomegalovirus infection. TCRdb re-analysed the reads in MiXCR, keeping a single row per CDR3 protein. The sample holds about 920,000 distinct CDR3 sequences, about 33% seen once. For these TCRs, the target antigens are not known. This material consisted of cultured CD8+ T cells from PBMCs, taken from culture after CMV antigen stimulation. The receptors originated from a human donor in good health (CMV status not recorded). Some clones in this sample may be carry-over from other donors' samples.

This rearrangement joins TRBV6-6 to TRBJ2-5; either TRBD1 or TRBD2 may fit D (5 bases each). This CDR3 is built from 13 residues. CDR1 MNHNY and CDR2 SVGAGI come from the germline V gene (reference sequence). Trimming took 8 bases from V and 4 from J, leaving 14 bases between them. This CDR3 reads CASVGTPIETQYF. The CDR3 nucleotides read TGTGCCAGCGTCGGGACCCCCATAGAGACCCAGTACTTC.

A remark on this clonotype: A much larger clonotype is one base distant, so this may be a read error. V is TRBV6-1 and J is TRBJ2-1; 7 nucleotides align to TRBD2. Germline V gene data show CDR1 as MNHNS and CDR2 as SASEGT. This CDR3 has 14 amino acids. The DNA of the CDR3 is TGTGCCAGCAGCTCCCTAGCGGCTTACAATGAGCAGTCCTTC. Encoded protein: CASSSLAAYNEQSF.

The chain couples TRBV12-3 or TRBV12-4 to TRBJ1-1, with 7 bases identical to TRBD1. V was pared by 1 base and J by 11 bases, with 10 bases of the junction left unmatched. The CDR3 is 14 residues long. CDR3 region: CASSLGRTGGGAFF. CDR3 nucleotide sequence: TGTGCCAGCAGTTTAGGGCGGACAGGCGGCGGGGCTTTCTTT.

There are a few counts of this clonotype. The genes are TRBV6-2 or TRBV6-3 and TRBJ1-1; D unresolved. The length of the CDR3 is 17 residues. CDR1 is MNHEY and CDR2 is SVGEGT in the germline V gene. The V end lost 4 bases, the J end lost 0 bases, and 18 bases lay between the germline ends. CDR3 amino acids: CASSLGDRRTMNTEAFF. The CDR3 DNA reads as TGTGCCAGCAGTTTGGGAGACCGGCGAACTATGAACACTGAAGCTTTCTTT.

This clonotype was counted ten times or more. The CDR3 DNA follows: TGTGCCAGCAGCCCTTTTGGGGGTACTGAAGCTTTCTTT. It codes for CASSPFGGTEAFF. V gene TRBV28 combines with J gene TRBJ1-1, with D perhaps matching TRBD1 (5 bases). Germline values: CDR1 MDHEN, CDR2 SYDVKM. Trimming pared 6 bases from V and 5 bases from J, leaving 13 bases between. The CDR3 has 13 residues.

The chain couples TRBV10-3 to TRBJ2-1, with TRBD1 matching 9 bases. V lost 3 bases to trimming and J lost 6 bases; unmatched junction nucleotides: 6. Per germline, CDR1 ENHRY and CDR2 SYGVKD. The CDR3 spans 15 residues. The CDR3 protein is CAISDRDREGNEQFF. CDR3 nucleotides: TGTGCCATCAGTGACCGGGACAGGGAGGGCAATGAGCAGTTCTTC.

The V and J genes are TRBV7-2 and TRBJ1-2; D is possibly TRBD1 (5 bases). The germline V and J ends were trimmed by 4 bases and 6 bases, with 12 bases remaining between them. The CDR3 consists of 13 residues. The germline V gene encodes CDR1 SGHTA and CDR2 FQGNSA. CDR3 sequence (DNA): TGTGCCAGCAGCTCAAGGGACTTTGATGGCTACACCTTC. Translated, it gives CASSSRDFDGYTF.

The chain employs TRBV24-1 and TRBJ2-1; 10 positions agree with TRBD1. Germline assignment: CDR1 KGHDR and CDR2 SFDVKD. CDR3 length: 16 residues. Losses at the gene ends were 9 bases for V and 3 bases for J; bases not matched to a gene: 10. This CDR3 is CATQRGQGHYYNEQFF. The CDR3 region has the DNA TGTGCCACCCAGAGGGGACAGGGGCACTACTACAATGAGCAGTTCTTC.

This clonotype was found a few times. The chain couples TRBV7-6 to TRBJ2-2; 7 positions match TRBD2. Per germline, CDR1 SGHVS and CDR2 FNYEAQ. Unmatched junction bases numbered 7, after V lost 1 base and J lost 2 bases. The CDR3 length is 17 residues. The DNA of the CDR3 is TGTGCCAGCAGCTTAGTGGTTGCGGGGGTAAACACCGGGGAGCTGTTTTTT. This gives the protein CASSLVVAGVNTGELFF.

The chain combines TRBV7-6 with TRBJ2-7, with 8 nucleotides matching TRBD2. V lost 5 bases and J lost 5; bases outside the gene matches: 11. Germline values: CDR1 SGHVS, CDR2 FNYEAQ. This CDR3 spans 15 amino acids. CDR3 sequence reads: CASSAGPVAGNEQYV. In DNA form, the CDR3 reads TGTGCCAGCAGCGCAGGACCCGTAGCGGGGAACGAGCAGTACGTC.

The rearrangement links TRBV28 to TRBJ2-7, with D tentatively TRBD2 (6 bases). V was clipped by 5 bases and J by 2 bases, with 13 bases between them. CDR1 and CDR2 (germline): MDHEN, SYDVKM. The CDR3 spans 14 residues. The CDR3 DNA is TGTGCCAGCAGTCCATCCGGGACTGCCTACGAGCAGTACGTC. Amino acid sequence: CASSPSGTAYEQYV.